This T cell receptor (beta chain) was profiled in a study of blood T cell repertoires in COVID-19. Study-wide context: Researchers got acute and convalescent COVID-19 samples from the United States, Italy and Spain. The cDNA or gDNA used as material had been derived from T cells, B-cell-depleted T cells, or PBMCs.

Participant-given clinical history determined each cohort assignment. Authors' data handling: Researchers report that nucleated cell counts were estimated from reference gene primer amplification. Here immunoSEQ multiplex PCR was the method, and the copy in TCRdb shows in-frame clones only, minus some. Clone size and the V and J calls come from that table; the DNA yielded D and trimming. The sample contains 270,000 or so clones, 91% of which appear only once. What was sequenced was PBMCs or T cells enriched from blood (not recorded which). The receptor's source is a man in his forties or fifties who had been exposed to COVID-19.

The CDR3 region is CASSLTGGRGEQYF. CDR3 bases: TGTGCCAGCAGCTTAACTGGGGGCAGGGGCGAGCAGTACTTC. This chain links TRBV7-3 with TRBJ2-7, with a weak D call TRBD1 (6 bases). The V gene lost 0 bases and the J gene lost 6 bases, with 12 bases spanning the gap. The CDR3 has 14 residues. From germline, CDR1 is SGHTA and CDR2 FQGTGA.